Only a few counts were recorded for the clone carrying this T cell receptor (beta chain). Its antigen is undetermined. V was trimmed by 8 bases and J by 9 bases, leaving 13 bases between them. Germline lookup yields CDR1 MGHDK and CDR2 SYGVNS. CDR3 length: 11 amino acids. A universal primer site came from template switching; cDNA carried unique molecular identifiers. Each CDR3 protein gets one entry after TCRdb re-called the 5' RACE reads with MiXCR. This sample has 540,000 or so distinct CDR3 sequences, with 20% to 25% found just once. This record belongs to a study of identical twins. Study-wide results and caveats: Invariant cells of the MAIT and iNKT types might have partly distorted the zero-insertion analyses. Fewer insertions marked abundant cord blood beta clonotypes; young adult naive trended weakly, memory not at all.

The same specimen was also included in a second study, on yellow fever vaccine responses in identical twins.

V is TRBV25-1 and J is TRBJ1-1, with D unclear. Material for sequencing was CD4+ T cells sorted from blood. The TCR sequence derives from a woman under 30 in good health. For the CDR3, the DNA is TGTGCCAGCGGGGATGAGATCAAAGCTTTCTTT. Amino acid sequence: CASGDEIKAFF.